This entry concerns a single TCR beta chain. Preparation of the TCRbeta library used unique molecular identifiers. TCRdb independently ran MiXCR on the PCR reads; one entry per CDR3 protein. The repertoire holds about 540,000 distinct CDR3 sequences, with around 18% as singletons. The sample is drawn from a study of T-cell reconstitution after alpha-beta-depleted transplantation in children. CDR1 and CDR2 from the germline V gene are SGHRS and YFSETQ. CDR3 size: 18 residues. V was shortened by 5 bases and J by 0 bases, with 21 bases between the two germline ends. The sequence was collected from a human donor who donated a stem cell graft to a child with acute lymphoblastic leukemia. The source material was PBMCs from the stem cell graft donor, sampled from the stem cell graft. V is TRBV5-1 and J is TRBJ2-1, with D possibly being TRBD2 (7 bases). Here the CDR3 DNA reads TGCGCCAGCAGGGGGGGGTTGGCGGGGGCTTCCTCCTACAATGAGCAGTTCTTC. Translated: CASRGGLAGASSYNEQFF.